The 16 T cell receptor beta chains in this list originate from one sample, sequenced in a study of blood T cell repertoires in COVID-19. Profiled with immunoSEQ multiplex PCR; TCRdb holds only in-frame clones, not every one. Of about 120,000 clones detected, 85% to 90% appear once; the ten largest clones hold almost 30%. Specimen: peripheral blood. The origin of the receptors is a woman between 70 and 85 years old with acute or convalescent COVID-19.

This chain joins TRBV9 and TRBJ1-2, with 10 bases lining up with TRBD1. Trimming cost V 2 bases and J 7 bases; bases outside gene matches: 8. Per the germline V gene, CDR1 is SGDLS and CDR2 is YYNGEE. The CDR3 runs 15 residues. The CDR3 spells CASSVDQTGGFGYTF. The CDR3 DNA sequence: TGTGCCAGCAGCGTCGACCAGACAGGGGGCTTTGGCTACACCTTC.

The genes are TRBV7-9 and TRBJ2-5, with a possible D match to TRBD1 (5 bases). V was cut by 6 bases and J by 5 bases, with 10 bases left in between. This CDR3 is built from 12 residues. Germline CDR1 is SEHNR and CDR2 is FQNEAQ (reference sequence). The CDR3 DNA sequence: TGTGCCAGCAGGGGGCAATGGGAGACCCAGTACTTC. Protein: CASRGQWETQYF.

The chain has TRBV10-1 and TRBJ2-1; tentative D call: TRBD2 (6 bases). Germline lookup yields CDR1 WNHNN and CDR2 SYGVQD (reference sequence). The CDR3 consists of 14 residues. Trimming removed 11 bases at V and 6 bases at J, with 20 bases between. The CDR3 protein is CAPRPGRGFNEQFF. The CDR3 bases are TGCGCCCCCAGACCGGGACGGGGGTTCAATGAGCAGTTCTTC.

The V call is TRBV15, the J call TRBJ2-1; the match to TRBD2 covers 16 bases. Trimming cost V 2 bases and J 7 bases; bases outside gene matches: 11. CDR3 length: 19 residues. Germline V gene sequence: CDR1 LNHNV, CDR2 YYDKDF (reference sequence). The CDR3 loop is CATSRRTGTSGGARNEQFF. The CDR3 DNA reads as TGTGCCACCAGCAGACGTACCGGGACTAGCGGGGGGGCCCGGAATGAGCAGTTCTTC. The whole variable domain, filled in from reference TRBV15 and TRBJ2-1, reads DAMVIQNPRYQVTQFGKPVTLSCSQTLNHNVMYWYQQKSSQAPKLLFHYYDKDFNNEADTPDNFQSRRPNTSFCFLDIRSPGLGDTAMYLCATSRRTGTSGGARNEQFFGPGTRLTVL.

The V gene is TRBV5-4, the J gene TRBJ1-2, with a tentative D call TRBD1 (6 bases). The CDR3 is 13 residues long. Germline V gene data show CDR1 as SGHNT and CDR2 as YYREEE (reference sequence). Trimming pared 5 bases from V and 2 bases from J, leaving 10 bases between. The CDR3 nucleotides are TGTGCCAGCAGTCGTGGACAGAACTATGGCTACACCTTC. Its translation: CASSRGQNYGYTF.

The chain has TRBV7-9 and TRBJ2-7; 9 nucleotides line up with TRBD2. The CDR3 has 14 amino acids. The V segment lost 3 bases and the J segment 6 bases; nucleotides outside the gene matches: 6. Germline V gene lookup returns CDR1 SEHNR and CDR2 FQNEAQ (reference sequence). The CDR3 here is CASSFPGLAVEQYF. The CDR3 DNA is TGTGCCAGCAGCTTCCCGGGACTAGCTGTCGAGCAGTACTTC.

This chain connects TRBV6-6 to TRBJ1-5; D ambiguous. Germline assignment: CDR1 MNHNY and CDR2 SVGAGI (reference sequence). The CDR3 runs to 14 residues. The ends were cut back, 4 bases at V and 1 base at J, with 8 bases in the middle. CDR3 in amino acids: CASSSSFSNQPQHF. The DNA for the CDR3 is TGTGCCAGCAGTTCCAGTTTCAGCAATCAGCCCCAGCATTTT.

In its sample, this clone was seen once. This chain joins TRBV7-9 and TRBJ1-4; TRBD1 is a possible D gene (6 bases). The CDR3 spans 14 residues. With 1 base removed from V and 8 bases from J, the gap between germline ends came to 11 bases. Germline CDR1 reads SEHNR; CDR2 reads FQNEAQ (reference sequence). The chain's CDR3 is CASSLDDRREKLFF. The CDR3 DNA sequence: TGTGCCAGCAGCTTAGACGACAGGCGGGAAAAACTGTTTTTT.

This chain connects TRBV5-1 to TRBJ2-7; weak D call: TRBD1 (5 bases). CDR3 length equals 13 residues. Per the germline V gene, CDR1 is SGHRS and CDR2 is YFSETQ. Trimming pared 4 bases from V and 2 bases from J, leaving 10 bases between. The DNA for the CDR3 is TGCGCCAGCAGCAAGACAGTTACCTACGAGCAGTACTTC. It encodes CASSKTVTYEQYF.

This chain uses TRBV4-1 with TRBJ2-3; D gene uncertain. Per germline, CDR1 MGHRA and CDR2 YSYEKL. V dropped 1 base and J dropped 2 bases, with 10 bases sitting between them. The CDR3 length is 15 residues. CDR3 DNA sequence: TGCGCCAGCAGCCAAGTTGGGCTGTTCACAGATACGCAGTATTTT. It encodes CASSQVGLFTDTQYF.

This clone is a singleton in its sample. The genes are TRBV19 and TRBJ1-5; 7 bases are a match to TRBD1. V gave up 6 bases and J gave up 2 bases; unmatched junction bases: 13. Looked up from germline, CDR1 is LNHDA and CDR2 is SQIVND (reference sequence). CDR3 length equals 17 residues. CDR3 nucleotide sequence: TGTGCCAGTAGCCTGGAAAACAGGGGTTTCGGCAATCAGCCCCAGCATTTT. This encodes CASSLENRGFGNQPQHF. The full variable domain, its missing parts supplied by reference TRBV19 and TRBJ1-5, is DGGITQSPKYLFRKEGQNVTLSCEQNLNHDAMYWYRQDPGQGLRLIYYSQIVNDFQKGDIAEGYSVSREKKESFPLTVTSAQKNPTAFYLCASSLENRGFGNQPQHFGDGTRLSIL.

The chain employs TRBV9 and TRBJ1-2; no clear D gene. Trimming left V 4 bases short and J 3 bases short, with 22 bases between. The CDR3 runs to 17 residues. Per germline, CDR1 SGDLS and CDR2 YYNGEE. Here the CDR3 DNA reads TGTGCCAGCAGCCTCCATGTGTCGGGGAGGATCGACTATGGCTACACCTTC. It yields the protein CASSLHVSGRIDYGYTF.

The rearrangement links TRBV4-1 to TRBJ1-6, with D unclear. Between the trimmed V and J ends, which lost 1 base and 0 bases, there was a span of 7 bases. The CDR3 has 16 amino acids. Germline CDR1 MGHRA, CDR2 YSYEKL. CDR3 in DNA: TGCGCCAGCAGCCAAGGCAGGAACTCCTATAATTCACCCCTCCACTTT. Its translation is CASSQGRNSYNSPLHF.

The J gene is TRBJ1-2, the V gene TRBV12-3 or TRBV12-4; TRBD1 agrees at 7 bases. Germline trimming cut 3 bases from V and 5 bases from J; bases unmatched to any gene: 3. The CDR3 has 13 residues. The CDR3 DNA reads as TGTGCCAGCAGTTTCGAGACAGGGTATGGCTACACCTTC. This encodes CASSFETGYGYTF.

The V call is TRBV10-3, the J call TRBJ2-3, with D tentatively TRBD2 (5 bases). The V gene's germline CDR1 is ENHRY and CDR2 SYGVKD. This CDR3 has 16 amino acids. Trimming shortened V by 6 bases and J by 2 bases, and 18 bases separated the two germline ends. CDR3 sequence: CAISPSSGLATDTQYF. CDR3 in DNA: TGTGCCATCAGCCCGTCCTCGGGTCTAGCCACAGATACGCAGTATTTT.

This rearrangement joins TRBV3-1 (or the pseudogene TRBV3-2) to TRBJ1-3; TRBD1 might be the D (6 bases). Germline V gene data show CDR1 as LGHDT and CDR2 as YNNKEL (reference sequence). The CDR3 consists of 18 residues. V was shortened by 1 base and J by 0 bases, with 16 bases between the two germline ends. CDR3 sequence: CASSQAPSGQRSGNTIYF. Written as DNA, the CDR3 is TGTGCCAGCAGCCAAGCCCCGTCGGGACAACGCTCTGGAAACACCATATATTTT.